The rows below give T cell receptor beta chains drawn from one sample of a study of T cells in Graves' hyperthyroidism and ophthalmopathy. MiXCR, applied by TCRdb to the multiplex PCR reads, yields one record per CDR3 protein. The profile covers about 610,000 distinct CDR3 sequences, with 14% to 15% appearing a single time and about 4.5% taken by the ten largest. The sequenced material came from blood. These receptors were collected from a woman aged 40 to 50 with Graves' ophthalmopathy. Both conserved end residues are part of each CDR3. The order of the fields is V gene, J gene, D gene, clone size, CDR3 DNA, CDR3 protein. D genes are given only for firm matches. Size is omitted from some rows. Given values are once, few, many or a class for expanded clones.

TRBV30	TRBJ2-2	NA	many	TGTGCCTGGAGTGGGGACCCCGGGGAGCTGTTTTTT	CAWSGDPGELFF
TRBV6-1	TRBJ2-7	TRBD1	many	TGTGCCAGCAGTGCGGACAGGGGGAGCGAGCAGTACTTC	CASSADRGSEQYF
TRBV6-2/TRBV6-3	TRBJ2-7	TRBD1	many	TGTGCCAGCAGAACGGCAGGGGGCGAGCAGTACTTC	CASRTAGGEQYF
TRBV4-3	TRBJ2-7	TRBD1	few	TGCGCCTGCAGCCAAAACGGACAGGGGAATTCCTACGAGCAGTACTTC	CACSQNGQGNSYEQYF
TRBV6-5	TRBJ2-5	NA	NA	TGTGCCAGCAGTTACCGGGACTGGCAAGAGACCCAGTACTTC	CASSYRDWQETQYF
TRBV12-3/TRBV12-4	TRBJ2-7	NA	many	TGTGCCAGCAGTTTGCGAGCAGGCCCCTCCGAGCAGTACTTC	CASSLRAGPSEQYF
TRBV2	TRBJ1-1	NA	many	TGTGCCAGCACAAAAGGGGGGAACACTGAAGCTTTCTTT	CASTKGGNTEAFF
TRBV5-6	TRBJ2-5	NA	NA	TGTGCCAGCAGCGCCGTATTCCAAGAGACCCAGTACTTC	CASSAVFQETQYF
TRBV15	TRBJ1-1	NA	many	TGTGCCACCAGCAGAGACCGGGCCCCTGGGTTGAACACTGAAGCTTTCTTT	CATSRDRAPGLNTEAFF
TRBV6-1	TRBJ1-6	TRBD1	NA	TGTGCCGCTTCGACAGGGGAACATTCACCCCTCCACTTT	CAASTGEHSPLHF
TRBV10-3	TRBJ2-3	TRBD2	few	TGTGCCATCAGTGAGTCAAGGGGGACTAGAGTGGCAGATACGCAGTATTTT	CAISESRGTRVADTQYF
TRBV6-5	TRBJ2-5	NA	many	TGTGCCAGCAGTACCCCGAACTTGGGCCTCAAAGAGACCCAGTACTTC	CASSTPNLGLKETQYF
TRBV9	TRBJ1-2	NA	few	TGTGCCAGCAGCGTATCAGGCTCTAACTATGGCTACACCTTC	CASSVSGSNYGYTF
TRBV29-1	TRBJ2-7	NA	many	TGCAGCGTTTACGACAGGGAGGTGGGCGAGCAGTACTTC	CSVYDREVGEQYF
TRBV4-1	TRBJ2-7	TRBD2	few	TGCGCCAGCAGCCAAGGAGGGGGACTAGCGACATACTCCTACGAGCAGTACTTC	CASSQGGGLATYSYEQYF
TRBV29-1	TRBJ2-7	TRBD1	many	TGCAGCGTGGATCCGGGACAGGGGTACGACGAGCAGTACTTC	CSVDPGQGYDEQYF
TRBV28	TRBJ1-2	NA	many	TGTGCCAGCAAAACAGAAAACTATGGCTACACCTTC	CASKTENYGYTF
TRBV12-3/TRBV12-4	TRBJ2-7	TRBD2	NA	TGTGCCAGCAGTTACTCAAGAGGACTAGCGGGATACGAGCAGTACTTC	CASSYSRGLAGYEQYF
TRBV20-1	TRBJ2-6	NA	few	TGCAGTGCCCGCTCCACCTCTGGGGCCAACGTCCTGACTTTC	CSARSTSGANVLTF
TRBV9	TRBJ1-2	NA	many	TGTGCCAGCAGCGATGAGGGCTATGGCTACACCTTC	CASSDEGYGYTF
TRBV6-2/TRBV6-3	TRBJ2-2	NA	NA	TGTGCCAGCAGTTACGGGCGAGCGTGGGCAACCGAGCTGTTTTTT	CASSYGRAWATELFF
TRBV6-1	TRBJ1-2	NA	many	TGTGCCAGCAGTGAGGACAGTATCTTTGGCTACACCTTC	CASSEDSIFGYTF
TRBV20-1	TRBJ1-5	NA	NA	TGCAGTGCAGGCTTGTATAGCAATCAGCCCCAGCATTTT	CSAGLYSNQPQHF
TRBV12-3/TRBV12-4	TRBJ1-5	TRBD1	many	TGTGCCAGCAGTTCCACAGGGGCCAATCAGCCCCAGCATTTT	CASSSTGANQPQHF
TRBV6-5	TRBJ2-4	TRBD1	NA	TGTGCCAGCAGTTACCGCGCGACAGGGGGAGGAAGCATTCAGTACTTC	CASSYRATGGGSIQYF
TRBV25-1	TRBJ2-2	NA	many	TGTGCCAGCAGTGAATCCAGGGAGCCGAAAAACACCGGGGAGCTGTTTTTT	CASSESREPKNTGELFF
TRBV28	TRBJ1-1	NA	NA	TGTGCCAGCAGCACCGGTGGGGCCGGCACTGAAGCTTTCTTT	CASSTGGAGTEAFF
TRBV19	TRBJ1-1	NA	many	TGTGCCAGCAGGGGAGTGGAAGCTTTCTTT	CASRGVEAFF
TRBV19	TRBJ2-5	NA	many	TGTGCCAGTAGTAAGGGGGATGAGACCCAGTACTTC	CASSKGDETQYF
TRBV28	TRBJ1-5	NA	many	TGTGCCAGCAGTTTTATCGACAGGAAGGAGGGCGATCAGCCCCAGCATTTT	CASSFIDRKEGDQPQHF
TRBV28	TRBJ2-7	NA	many	TGTGCCAGCAGTGGAAGCGACAGGAGCTCCTACGAGCAGTACTTC	CASSGSDRSSYEQYF